The entry that follows covers one T cell receptor (beta chain) sequence. As processed by the authors: Estimation of nucleated cell counts relied on the amplification of reference gene primers. Method: immunoSEQ multiplex PCR; TCRdb's copy keeps in-frame clones and lacks some. V and J calls and clone size are copied from that table; D and trimming were computed from the DNA. Here the sample spans around 140,000 clones, over 75% being singletons. This sample was included in a study of blood T cell repertoires in COVID-19. For the study at large: The study drew acute and convalescent COVID-19 samples from the United States, Italy and Spain. PBMCs, B-cell-depleted T cells, or T cells provided the cDNA or gDNA that made up the material.

V shed 0 bases and J shed 6 bases, with 12 bases lying between them. The CDR3 contains 16 residues. CDR1 and CDR2 (germline): MNHEY, SVGAGI. The chain combines TRBV6-5 with TRBJ1-6; D is unresolved. Sample: peripheral blood. The sequence was collected from a man in his 70s with acute or convalescent COVID-19. The CDR3 region has the DNA TGTGCCAGCAGTTACTCGGGCAGACCTTTTAATTCACCCCTCCACTTT. Residues: CASSYSGRPFNSPLHF.